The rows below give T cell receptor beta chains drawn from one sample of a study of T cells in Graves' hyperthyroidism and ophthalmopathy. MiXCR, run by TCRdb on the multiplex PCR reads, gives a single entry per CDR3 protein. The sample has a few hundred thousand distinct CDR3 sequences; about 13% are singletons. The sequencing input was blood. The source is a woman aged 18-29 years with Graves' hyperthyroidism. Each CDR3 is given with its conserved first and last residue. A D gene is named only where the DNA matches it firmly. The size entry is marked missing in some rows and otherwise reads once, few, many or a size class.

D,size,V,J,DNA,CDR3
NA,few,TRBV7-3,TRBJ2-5,TGTGCCAGCAGCTCAGGACAATTCCAAGAGACCCAGTACTTC,CASSSGQFQETQYF
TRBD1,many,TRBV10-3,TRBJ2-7,TGTGCCATCAGTAGGGACAGGGACCCTGGTGAGCAGTACTTC,CAISRDRDPGEQYF
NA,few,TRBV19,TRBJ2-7,TGTGCCAGTGCCTTTTCCGGGACAAACTCCTACGAGCAGTACTTC,CASAFSGTNSYEQYF
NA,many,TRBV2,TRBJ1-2,TGTGCCAGCACTCGTTCAGGAGCTAACTATGGCTACACCTTC,CASTRSGANYGYTF
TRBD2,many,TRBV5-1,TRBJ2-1,TGCGCCAGCAGCTGGAGCCTAGCGGGAGGGTTAGATGAGCAGTTCTTC,CASSWSLAGGLDEQFF
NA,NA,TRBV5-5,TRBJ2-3,TGTGCCAGCAGCTTTTCACCCTTCACAGATACGCAGTATTTT,CASSFSPFTDTQYF
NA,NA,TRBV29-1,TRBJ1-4,TGCAGCGTTGCCGGCCCCGCCGGCAAAACTAATGAAAAACTGTTTTTT,CSVAGPAGKTNEKLFF
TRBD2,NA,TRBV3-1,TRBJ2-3,TGTACCAGCAGCCAAGCTCCTAGCGGAGGCCTAGATACGCAGTATTTT,CTSSQAPSGGLDTQYF
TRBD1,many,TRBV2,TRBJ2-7,TGTGCCAGCAGTGTCCCGGGACAGGGGGCCTACCCCTACGAGCAGTACTTC,CASSVPGQGAYPYEQYF
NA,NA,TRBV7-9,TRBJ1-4,TGTGCCAGCAGCATACAGGGTTCGTGGGAAAAACTGTTTTTT,CASSIQGSWEKLFF
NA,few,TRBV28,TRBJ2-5,TGTGCCAGCAGCGTTCTGCCGGGCCTACAAGAGACCCAGTACTTC,CASSVLPGLQETQYF
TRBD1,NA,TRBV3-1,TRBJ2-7,TGTGCCAGCAGCCAAGCCGGGACAGGGGGCTACGAGCAGTACTTC,CASSQAGTGGYEQYF
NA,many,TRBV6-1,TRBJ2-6,TGTGCCAGCTTCGGCTGGGCTACTGGGGCCAACGTCCTGACTTTC,CASFGWATGANVLTF
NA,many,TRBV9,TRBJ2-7,TGTGCCAGCAGCGTAGGGACGGTAGACAACGAGCAGTACTTC,CASSVGTVDNEQYF
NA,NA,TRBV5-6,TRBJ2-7,TGTGCCAGCAGCTTATTTGTCAGGGAACTCTACGAGCAGTACTTC,CASSLFVRELYEQYF
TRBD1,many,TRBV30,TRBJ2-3,TGTGCCTGGAGCCTTGGGACAGGGAAAGATACGCAGTATTTT,CAWSLGTGKDTQYF
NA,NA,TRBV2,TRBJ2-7,TGTGCCGGCAGTGAAGATATGAGGTCGCCCTCCGAGCAGTACTTC,CAGSEDMRSPSEQYF
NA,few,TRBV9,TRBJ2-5,TGTGCCAGCAGCGTGGGCGGAAATCAAGAGACCCAGTACTTC,CASSVGGNQETQYF
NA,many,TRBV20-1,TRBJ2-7,TGCAGTGCTAGGTCCAGCGGACAATACGAGCAGTACTTC,CSARSSGQYEQYF
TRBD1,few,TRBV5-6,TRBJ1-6,TGTGCCAGCAGCTTGTTGGGACAGGGGGCTGGTAGATCACCCCTCCACTTT,CASSLLGQGAGRSPLHF
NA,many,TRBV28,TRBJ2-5,TGTGCCAGCAGTTTATACAGCGGGCGATCGTTGACCCAGTACTTC,CASSLYSGRSLTQYF
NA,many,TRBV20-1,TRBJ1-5,TGCAGTGCTAGAGATCGACCGGATAGCAATCAGCCCCAGCATTTT,CSARDRPDSNQPQHF
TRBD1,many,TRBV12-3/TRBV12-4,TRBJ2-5,TGTGCCAGCAGCCGCCGGGACAGTGGAGGGACCCAGTACTTC,CASSRRDSGGTQYF
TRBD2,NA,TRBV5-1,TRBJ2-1,TGCGCCAGCAGCTTGGGTCCTTCTCGCGGGAGGGCGGGAAATGAGCAGTTCTTC,CASSLGPSRGRAGNEQFF
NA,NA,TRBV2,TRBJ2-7,TGTGCCAGCAGTGCGGGCTCACGCTCCTACGAGCAGTACTTC,CASSAGSRSYEQYF
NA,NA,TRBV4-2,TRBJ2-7,TGTGCCAGCAGCCAGATGTTGGCGGGACAAGGAACCTACGAGCAGTACTTC,CASSQMLAGQGTYEQYF
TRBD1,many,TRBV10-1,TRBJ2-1,TGCGCCAGCAGAGCCGGGACAGGGACCCATGAGCAGTTCTTC,CASRAGTGTHEQFF
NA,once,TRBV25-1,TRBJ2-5,TGTGCCAGCAGTGGGTTTCAGGGGACCCAGTACTTC,CASSGFQGTQYF